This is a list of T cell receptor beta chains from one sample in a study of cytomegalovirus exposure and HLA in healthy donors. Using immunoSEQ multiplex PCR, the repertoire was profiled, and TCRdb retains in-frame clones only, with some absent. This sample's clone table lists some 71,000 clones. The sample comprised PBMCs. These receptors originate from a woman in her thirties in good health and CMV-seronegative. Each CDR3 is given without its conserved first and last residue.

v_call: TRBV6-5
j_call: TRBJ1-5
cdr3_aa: ASSRQGADQPQH

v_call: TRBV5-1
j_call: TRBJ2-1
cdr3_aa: ASRGTSVNNEQF

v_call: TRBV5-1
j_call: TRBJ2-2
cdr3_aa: ASSLGRLAGNTGELF

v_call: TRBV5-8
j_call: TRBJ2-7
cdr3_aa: ASSMGPLRDHEQY

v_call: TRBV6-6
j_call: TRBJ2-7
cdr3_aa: ASRKTSSSYEQY

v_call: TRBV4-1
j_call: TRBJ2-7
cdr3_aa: ASSQPRGGTQRYEQY

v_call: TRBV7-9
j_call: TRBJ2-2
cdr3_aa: ASSLRREDTGELF

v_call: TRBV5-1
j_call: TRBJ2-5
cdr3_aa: ASSVSGETQY

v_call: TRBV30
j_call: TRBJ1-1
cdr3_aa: AWSRGGQAF

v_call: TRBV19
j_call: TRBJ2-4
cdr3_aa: ATGGQGGNIQY

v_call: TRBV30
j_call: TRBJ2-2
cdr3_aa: AWRGASGITGELF

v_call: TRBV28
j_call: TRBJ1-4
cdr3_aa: ASNIRRRFNEKLF

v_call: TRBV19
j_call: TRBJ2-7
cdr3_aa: ASSMDLAVAYEQY

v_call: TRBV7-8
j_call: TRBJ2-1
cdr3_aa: ASSLQEDQEF

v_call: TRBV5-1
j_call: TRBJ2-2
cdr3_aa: ASKEPGGELF

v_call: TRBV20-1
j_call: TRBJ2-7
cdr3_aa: SASNGYEQY

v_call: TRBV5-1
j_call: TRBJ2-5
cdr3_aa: ASSSLTGERETQY

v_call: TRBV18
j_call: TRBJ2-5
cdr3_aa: ASSLFLPEGALQETQY

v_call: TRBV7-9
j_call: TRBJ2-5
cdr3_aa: ASSLGGGQETQY

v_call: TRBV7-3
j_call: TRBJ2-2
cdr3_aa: ASSPMTAAGELF

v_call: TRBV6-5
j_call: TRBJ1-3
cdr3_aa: ATRRNSGNTIY

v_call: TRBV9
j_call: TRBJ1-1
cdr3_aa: ASSVGTLRGTEAF

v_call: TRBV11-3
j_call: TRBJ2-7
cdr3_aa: ASSRDSEQY

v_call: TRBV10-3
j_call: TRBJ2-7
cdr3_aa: ATEVGQTYEQY

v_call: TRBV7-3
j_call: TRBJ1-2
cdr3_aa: ASSRDSQARLDGYT

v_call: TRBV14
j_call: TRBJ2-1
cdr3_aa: ASSPGTSGNNEQF